These 22 T cell receptor beta chains originate from one sample sequenced in a study of OX40 agonist ivuxolimab in advanced cancers. Libraries were prepared by immunoSEQ multiplex PCR; TCRdb keeps only in-frame clonotypes and omits some of them. This table has roughly 30,000 clones, about 93% appearing once. The sequencing here drew on CD4+ or CD8+ T cells sorted from blood, taken in a trial of the OX40 agonist ivuxolimab. These receptors came from an adult with an advanced solid tumor such as melanoma, head and neck, liver or kidney cancer.

V gene TRBV7-2 combines with J gene TRBJ2-5, with TRBD2 as a possible D gene (5 bases). The germline V and J ends were trimmed by 6 bases and 5 bases, with 28 bases remaining between them. The CDR3 runs to 18 residues. CDR1 is SGHTA, CDR2 FQGNSA, per germline. The CDR3 region is CASSTPRERTRIGETQYF. The CDR3 DNA reads as TGTGCCAGCAGTACCCCCAGAGAGCGGACTCGGATTGGGGAGACCCAGTACTTC. The variable domain in full, completed from reference TRBV7-2 and TRBJ2-5, reads GAGVSQSPSNKVTEKGKDVELRCDPISGHTALYWYRQSLGQGLEFLIYFQGNSAPDKSGLPSDRFSAERTGGSVSTLTIQRTQQEDSAVYLCASSTPRERTRIGETQYFGPGTRLLVL.

The V and J genes are TRBV7-3 and TRBJ2-3; TRBD1 matches at 8 bases. The CDR3 sequence is 15 residues long. The germline V gene encodes CDR1 SGHTA and CDR2 FQGTGA. The J segment lost 2 bases and the V segment lost 3 bases, leaving 4 bases of the junction unmatched. This CDR3 reads CASSLTGVFTDTQYF. CDR3 in DNA: TGTGCCAGCAGCTTGACAGGGGTATTCACAGATACGCAGTATTTT.

This clone is a singleton in its sample. This sequence joins TRBV11-1 and TRBJ2-7; 8 bases map to TRBD1. CDR3 size: 15 residues. In germline, CDR1 is SGHAT, CDR2 FQDESV (reference sequence). The V and J ends lost 5 bases and 2 bases, in that order; junction bases with no gene match: 8. CDR3 coding DNA: TGTGCCAGCAGCACGGTAGAGGGACAGGCCTACGAGCAGTACTTC. Translation: CASSTVEGQAYEQYF. Looking up the rest from reference TRBV11-1 and TRBJ2-7 gives the full variable domain: EAEVAQSPRYKITEKSQAVAFWCDPISGHATLYWYRQILGQGPELLVQFQDESVVDDSQLPKDRFSAERLKGVDSTLKIQPAELGDSAMYLCASSTVEGQAYEQYFGPGTRLTVT.

The chain recombines TRBV4-1 with TRBJ1-2; no clear D. This CDR3 region has 15 residues. V was cut by 0 bases and J by 5 bases, with 13 bases left in between. From germline, CDR1 is MGHRA and CDR2 YSYEKL. CDR3: CASSQDPSGGYGYTF. CDR3 DNA sequence: TGCGCCAGCAGCCAAGATCCTTCAGGAGGATATGGCTACACCTTC.

This clone was found a few times. This rearrangement joins TRBV9 to TRBJ2-7; D is unclear. CDR1 and CDR2 (germline): SGDLS, YYNGEE. The CDR3 totals 13 residues. V lost 3 bases and J lost 0, with 7 bases in between. The CDR3 nucleotides are TGTGCCAGCAGCGCAGTAGGCTCCTACGAGCAGTACTTC. It yields the protein CASSAVGSYEQYF. Complete variable domain (other parts from reference TRBV9 and TRBJ2-7): DSGVTQTPKHLITATGQRVTLRCSPRSGDLSVYWYQQSLDQGLQFLIQYYNGEERAKGNILERFSAQQFPDLHSELNLSSLELGDSALYFCASSAVGSYEQYFGPGTRLTVT.

This clone occurred once. The V and J genes are TRBV10-3 and TRBJ2-1, with TRBD2 matching 8 bases. Germline assignment: CDR1 ENHRY and CDR2 SYGVKD. The CDR3 covers 13 residues. V was clipped by 4 bases and J by 6 bases; unmatched bases: 2. CDR3: CAISVAGSNEQFF. CDR3 in DNA: TGTGCCATCAGTGTAGCGGGGAGCAATGAGCAGTTCTTC.

J is TRBJ1-1 and V is TRBV2; no clear D gene. This CDR3 contains 15 residues. Germline CDR1 SNHLY, CDR2 FYNNEI. Trimming took 4 bases from V and 0 from J, leaving 12 bases between them. The CDR3 spells CASSGLGPMNTEAFF. CDR3 sequence (DNA): TGTGCCAGCAGTGGCCTTGGACCTATGAACACTGAAGCTTTCTTT.

This sequence joins TRBV12-5 and TRBJ1-3; D is possibly TRBD1 (5 bases). Germline V lookup: CDR1 LGHNT, CDR2 FRNRAP. This CDR3 is built from 17 residues. V lost 5 bases to trimming and J lost 4 bases, with 21 bases between them. The CDR3 nucleotides are TGTGCTAGTGGTCCGTGGGGCACGCTTCGGGAGGGAAACACCATATATTTT. Translating it yields CASGPWGTLREGNTIYF.

This clone has more than one count but fewer than ten. The genes are TRBV4-1 and TRBJ2-5, with a weak D call TRBD1 (6 bases). Germline values: CDR1 MGHRA, CDR2 YSYEKL. The CDR3 contains 13 residues. V was pared by 1 base and J by 5 bases, with 8 bases between. Here the CDR3 DNA reads TGCGCCAGCAGCCAAGTAAGGGGGGAGACCCAGTACTTC. Translation gives CASSQVRGETQYF.

The CDR3 region has the DNA TGTGCCAGCAGTGCCGGGACATCCAACACTGAAGCTTTCTTT. This translates into CASSAGTSNTEAFF. The rearrangement joins TRBV6-5 to TRBJ1-1, with a possible D match to TRBD1 (6 bases). CDR1 and CDR2 from the germline V gene are MNHEY and SVGAGI. V was pared by 5 bases and J by 2 bases, with 12 bases between. The CDR3 contains 14 residues.

V gene TRBV5-1 combines with J gene TRBJ1-4; a possible D gene is TRBD1 (6 bases). The CDR3 has 15 residues. V shed 0 bases and J shed 7 bases, with 13 bases lying between them. The germline V gene encodes CDR1 SGHRS and CDR2 YFSETQ. CDR3 amino acids: CASSLVRGGCEKLFF. Written as DNA, the CDR3 is TGCGCCAGCAGCTTGGTCAGGGGCGGGTGTGAAAAACTGTTTTTT. The full variable domain, in which reference TRBV5-1 and TRBJ1-4 provide the parts outside the CDR3, is KAGVTQTPRYLIKTRGQQVTLSCSPISGHRSVSWYQQTPGQGLQFLFEYFSETQRNKGNFPGRFSGRQFSNSRSEMNVSTLELGDSALYLCASSLVRGGCEKLFFGSGTQLSVL.

The V and J genes are TRBV13 and TRBJ1-1, with a possible D match to TRBD1 (6 bases). The germline gives CDR1 PRHDT, CDR2 FYEKMQ (reference sequence). CDR3 length equals 15 residues. V lost 4 bases, J lost 0 bases, and 12 bases lay in between. The CDR3 DNA is TGTGCCAGCAGCTCAATGGCAGGGGTGAACACTGAAGCTTTCTTT. Amino acids: CASSSMAGVNTEAFF. Based on the CDR3 plus reference TRBV13 and TRBJ1-1, the full variable domain is AAGVIQSPRHLIKEKRETATLKCYPIPRHDTVYWYQQGPGQDPQFLISFYEKMQSDKGSIPDRFSAQQFSDYHSELNMSSLELGDSALYFCASSSMAGVNTEAFFGQGTRLTVV.

This clone appeared a single time. V gene TRBV6-1 combines with J gene TRBJ2-1; 10 bases fit TRBD1. CDR1 and CDR2 from the germline V gene are MNHNS and SASEGT. The CDR3 has 15 residues. V shed 3 bases and J 6 bases; nucleotides not matched to a gene: 5. CDR3 region: CASSEAGTGVNEQFF. CDR3 in DNA: TGTGCCAGCAGTGAGGCCGGGACAGGGGTCAATGAGCAGTTCTTC.

The chain recombines TRBV27 with TRBJ1-1; perhaps TRBD1 as D (6 bases). V lost 4 bases to trimming and J lost 3 bases, with 12 bases between them. CDR1 is MNHEY and CDR2 is SMNVEV in the germline V gene (reference sequence). The CDR3 extends over 14 amino acids. CDR3 coding DNA: TGTGCCAGCAGTTGGGGCGGACAGTACACTGAAGCTTTCTTT. Its translation: CASSWGGQYTEAFF.

CDR3 in DNA: TGTGCCAGCAGTGAAGGTGTGGGACAGACCTTCTACGAGCAGTACTTC. It codes for CASSEGVGQTFYEQYF. V and J are TRBV6-1 and TRBJ2-7, with TRBD1 matching over 7 bases. This CDR3 spans 16 amino acids. V gave up 1 base and J gave up 3 bases; unmatched junction bases: 9. Looked up from germline, CDR1 is MNHNS and CDR2 is SASEGT.

The chain combines TRBV4-3 with TRBJ1-1; TRBD1 matches 7 bases. The trim removed 0 bases at V and 10 bases at J, leaving 11 bases unmatched. CDR1 and CDR2 (germline): LGHNA, YSLEER. The CDR3 extends over 15 amino acids. CDR3 nucleotides: TGCGCCAGCAGCCAAGAAAGGATCAGGGGGATGGGAGCTTTCTTT. Translated: CASSQERIRGMGAFF.

V is TRBV25-1 and J is TRBJ2-1, with 8 bases fitting TRBD1. V shed 7 bases, J shed 6 bases, and the junction held 8 bases outside the gene matches. The CDR3 totals 14 residues. Germline CDR1 MGHDK, CDR2 SYGVNS. CDR3 nucleotide sequence: TGTGCCAGCAAAGGGGCAGGGGGCCGCAATGAGCAGTTCTTC. The encoded protein is CASKGAGGRNEQFF. Using reference TRBV25-1 and TRBJ2-1 for the parts outside the CDR3, the full variable domain is EADIYQTPRYLVIGTGKKITLECSQTMGHDKMYWYQQDPGMELHLIHYSYGVNSTEKGDLSSESTVSRIRTEHFPLTLESARPSHTSQYLCASKGAGGRNEQFFGPGTRLTVL.

The chain is built from TRBV4-1 and TRBJ2-7; maybe TRBD1 (5 bases). CDR3 length: 14 amino acids. The V gene lost 1 base and the J gene lost 3 bases, with 10 bases spanning the gap. Germline CDR1 and CDR2: MGHRA and YSYEKL. CDR3 sequence: CASSQAQGLYEQYF. Written as DNA, the CDR3 is TGCGCCAGCAGCCAAGCTCAGGGTCTCTACGAGCAGTACTTC.

The rearrangement joins TRBV29-1 to TRBJ2-1; 7 bases map to TRBD1. With 0 bases clipped from V and 0 bases from J, the junction kept 5 bases outside the gene matches. The CDR3 is made up of 16 amino acids. Germline CDR1 is SQVTM and CDR2 is ANQGSEA. The DNA of the CDR3 is TGCAGCGTTGAAGATCCGGGACAGCCCTCCTACAATGAGCAGTTCTTC. Translating gives CSVEDPGQPSYNEQFF.

The V and J genes are TRBV5-6 and TRBJ2-7; a possible D gene is TRBD2 (6 bases). Trimming took 6 bases from V and 0 from J, leaving 16 bases between them. The CDR3 sequence is 15 residues long. CDR1 is SGHDT and CDR2 is YYEEEE in the germline V gene. Here the CDR3 reads CASNLPGLPSYEQYF. In DNA form, the CDR3 reads TGTGCCAGCAACCTTCCGGGACTCCCCTCCTACGAGCAGTACTTC. Filled out from reference TRBV5-6 and TRBJ2-7, the complete variable domain reads DAGVTQSPTHLIKTRGQQVTLRCSPKSGHDTVSWYQQALGQGPQFIFQYYEEEERQRGNFPDRFSGHQFPNYSSELNVNALLLGDSALYLCASNLPGLPSYEQYFGPGTRLTVT.

The chain links TRBV5-6 to TRBJ2-1, with 11 bases lining up with TRBD2. The CDR3 is 17 amino acids. CDR1 is SGHDT, CDR2 YYEEEE, per germline. The ends lost 0 bases at V and 8 bases at J; junction bases unmatched: 10. The DNA for the CDR3 is TGTGCCAGCAGCTTGGTTGGAGGACTAGCGGGTTTGGATGAGCAGTTCTTC. Protein: CASSLVGGLAGLDEQFF.

V is TRBV5-1 and J is TRBJ2-2; TRBD2 is a possible D gene (5 bases). V was cut by 1 base and J by 5 bases, with 15 bases left in between. The CDR3 extends over 16 amino acids. Germline V gene data show CDR1 as SGHRS and CDR2 as YFSETQ. CDR3 DNA: TGCGCCAGCAGCTTGCTCTTGAGGGATGGGACCGGGGAGCTGTTTTTT. It translates to CASSLLLRDGTGELFF.